The 28 T cell receptor beta chains below come from one sample, sequenced in a study of beta chain features in type 1 diabetes. The study's findings and limits: Significant though moderate, a shortening of TCRB CDR3s appeared in all four CD4+ subsets of Type 1 diabetes patients.

The antigens for these receptors are not known. The whole isolated RNA underwent reverse transcription, so sequencing captured expressed TCRB transcripts. TCRdb's table, derived via immunoSEQ multiplex PCR, lists solely in-frame clones and lacks some. The table lists 250,000 to 300,000 clones, 20% to 25% of them singletons. Sequenced material: naive CD4+ T cells from blood. These receptors all stem from a young woman with type 1 diabetes.

In this sample, this clone turned up a few times. V and J are TRBV5-4 and TRBJ2-1; TRBD2 matches at 9 bases. The CDR3 consists of 15 residues. CDR1 is SGHNT, CDR2 YYREEE, per germline (reference sequence). V lost 0 bases, J lost 5 bases, and 3 bases stayed unmatched. CDR3 amino acids: CASSLGLAVDNEQFF. CDR3 DNA sequence: TGTGCCAGCAGCTTGGGACTAGCGGTCGACAATGAGCAGTTCTTC.

This clone was detected only a few times. The rearrangement links TRBV5-1 to TRBJ2-1, with D possibly matching TRBD2 (5 bases). The CDR3 has 13 residues. Trimming stripped 0 bases from V and 7 bases from J, with 8 bases between. Germline assignment: CDR1 SGHRS and CDR2 YFSETQ. CDR3 nucleotides: TGCGCCAGCAGCTTGGGAGGGTTGAATGAGCAGTTCTTC. As protein: CASSLGGLNEQFF.

The table lists this clone with a few counts. Mismatch with germline at one junction end may stem from a read error. The chain uses TRBV7-9 and TRBJ2-5; the match to TRBD2 covers 9 bases. CDR3 length: 12 residues. The germline V gene encodes CDR1 SEHNR and CDR2 FQNEAQ (reference sequence). CDR3 sequence reads: CATSGGQETQYF. The CDR3 nucleotides read TGTGCCACCAGCGGGGGGCAAGAGACCCAGTACTTC. Supplemented by reference TRBV7-9 and TRBJ2-5, the full variable domain reads DTGVSQNPRHKITKRGQNVTFRCDPISEHNRLYWYRQTLGQGPEFLTYFQNEAQLEKSRLLSDRFSAERPKGSFSTLEIQRTEQGDSAMYLCATSGGQETQYFGPGTRLLVL.

This clone was seen only a few times. The chain couples TRBV9 to TRBJ2-2; D might be TRBD2 (6 bases). The V end lost 2 bases, the J end lost 4 bases, and 9 bases lay between the germline ends. CDR1 SGDLS and CDR2 YYNGEE come from the germline V gene. The CDR3 has 14 amino acids. CDR3 sequence reads: CASSVSGGTGELFF. The CDR3 DNA is TGTGCCAGCAGCGTCTCCGGGGGCACCGGGGAGCTGTTTTTT.

The J gene is TRBJ2-5, the V gene TRBV29-1; TRBD1 is a possible D gene (5 bases). V lost 3 bases and J 5 bases, leaving 16 bases between the germline ends. This CDR3 comprises 14 residues. Per germline, CDR1 SQVTM and CDR2 ANQGSEA. CDR3 in amino acids: CSVELEQARETQYF. The CDR3 coding sequence is TGCAGCGTTGAGCTAGAACAGGCGAGGGAGACCCAGTACTTC. Based on the CDR3 plus reference TRBV29-1 and TRBJ2-5, the full variable domain is SAVISQKPSRDICQRGTSLTIQCQVDSQVTMMFWYRQQPGQSLTLIATANQGSEATYESGFVIDKFPISRPNLTFSTLTVSNMSPEDSSIYLCSVELEQARETQYFGPGTRLLVL.

J is TRBJ2-1 and V is TRBV4-2, with 9 positions matching TRBD2. V dropped 0 bases and J dropped 0; count of bases not matched to a gene: 0. From germline, CDR1 is LGHNA and CDR2 YNFKEQ. This CDR3 comprises 16 residues. CDR3 sequence: CASSQDSGSSYNEQFF. DNA for the CDR3: TGTGCCAGCAGCCAAGATAGCGGGAGCTCCTACAATGAGCAGTTCTTC.

There are a few counts of this clone. The chain joins TRBV6-5 to TRBJ2-5; D might be TRBD1 (5 bases). The ends were cut back, 10 bases at V and 4 bases at J, with 16 bases in the middle. CDR1 is MNHEY, CDR2 SVGAGI, per germline. The CDR3 sequence is 13 residues long. CDR3 nucleotide sequence: TGTGCCACTTATAGGGGTGGGTCAGAGACCCAGTACTTC. It yields the protein CATYRGGSETQYF.

This chain uses TRBV5-1 with TRBJ2-5; D might be TRBD1 (5 bases). The germline CDR1 and CDR2 sequences are SGHRS and YFSETQ. V was shortened by 3 bases and J by 5 bases, with 11 bases between the two germline ends. The CDR3 length is 13 residues. CDR3 protein: CASSSQVAETQYF. In DNA, the CDR3 is TGCGCCAGCAGCTCACAGGTCGCGGAGACCCAGTACTTC.

A word on this clone: At one end the junction does not follow the germline gene, possibly because of a read error. V usage is TRBV5-4 and J usage is TRBJ2-4; 11 bases are a match to TRBD1. CDR3 size: 15 residues. Germline CDR1 SGHNT, CDR2 YYREEE (reference sequence). CDR3 sequence (DNA): TGTGCCAGCAGCTCTCCGGGACAGGGGGAGGATAGGGCGAACTTC. Amino acids: CASSSPGQGEDRANF. The full variable domain, with the rest looked up from reference TRBV5-4 and TRBJ2-4, is ETGVTQSPTHLIKTRGQQVTLRCSSQSGHNTVSWYQQALGQGPQFIFQYYREEENGRGNFPPRFSGLQFPNYSSELNVNALELDDSALYLCASSSPGQGEDRANFGAGTRLSVL.

In this sample, this clone turned up a few times. This chain connects TRBV4-1 to TRBJ1-5; D is unresolved. Germline-derived CDR1 and CDR2 are MGHRA and YSYEKL. The V end lost 0 bases, the J end lost 11 bases, and 11 bases lay between the germline ends. The CDR3 consists of 13 residues. The CDR3 DNA reads as TGCGCCAGCAGCCAAGAGGGCCTCTCAGCCCAGCATTTT. Translating it yields CASSQEGLSAQHF.

This clone was counted only a few times. V usage is TRBV7-8 and J usage is TRBJ2-7, with a weak D call TRBD2 (6 bases). The germline V gene encodes CDR1 SGHVS and CDR2 FQNEAQ. Between the trimmed V and J ends, which lost 0 bases and 7 bases, there was a span of 16 bases. The CDR3 loop spans 15 amino acids. In DNA form, the CDR3 reads TGTGCCAGCAGCTTAGCTGGCGGGGCGTGGTGGGAGCAGTACTTC. Translating gives CASSLAGGAWWEQYF.

V gene TRBV7-3 combines with J gene TRBJ2-1; 9 bases map to TRBD2. The CDR3 consists of 15 residues. With V trimmed by 4 bases and J by 9 bases, 10 bases remained unmatched. Germline CDR1 SGHTA, CDR2 FQGTGA. The DNA for the CDR3 is TGTGCCAGCAGCTCGACCCTAGCGGGAACTAGTGAGCAGTTCTTC. Amino acids: CASSSTLAGTSEQFF.

This clone turned up a few times. This rearrangement joins TRBV9 to TRBJ2-3, with D perhaps matching TRBD1 (6 bases). The CDR3 consists of 14 residues. The germline V gene encodes CDR1 SGDLS and CDR2 YYNGEE. Trimming stripped 0 bases from V and 4 bases from J, with 9 bases between. CDR3 DNA sequence: TGTGCCAGCAGCGTAGCGACAGGTGCAGATACGCAGTATTTT. It specifies CASSVATGADTQYF.

The rearrangement joins TRBV5-4 to TRBJ2-5; 8 nucleotides align to TRBD1. J lost 4 bases, V lost 5 bases, and 10 bases had no gene match. The CDR3 length is 15 residues. CDR1 is SGHNT, CDR2 YYREEE, per germline (reference sequence). The CDR3 region has the DNA TGTGCCAGCAGACGAGCAGGGGGCTTAGGAGAGACCCAGTACTTC. Its protein product is CASRRAGGLGETQYF.

This chain connects TRBV18 to TRBJ2-5, with TRBD2 identical over 12 bases. The trim removed 6 bases at V and 5 bases at J, leaving 4 bases unmatched. The CDR3 sequence is 14 residues long. Per germline, CDR1 KGHSH and CDR2 LQKENI. CDR3 in amino acids: CASSPTSGSETQYF. The CDR3 nucleotides read TGTGCCAGCTCTCCGACTAGCGGGAGTGAGACCCAGTACTTC.

The chain combines TRBV5-1 with TRBJ2-7; D is ambiguous. The V and J ends lost 0 bases and 1 base respectively, with 8 bases between them. CDR3 length: 14 residues. The germline gives CDR1 SGHRS, CDR2 YFSETQ. The CDR3 region is CASSLVPESYEQYF. The CDR3 bases are TGCGCCAGCAGCTTGGTTCCGGAGTCCTACGAGCAGTACTTC.

This clone was seen once. The rearrangement links TRBV9 to TRBJ2-3, with D possibly being TRBD2 (6 bases). Looked up from germline, CDR1 is SGDLS and CDR2 is YYNGEE. Trimming pared 0 bases from V and 0 bases from J, leaving 11 bases between. The CDR3 length is 16 residues. The CDR3 protein is CASSVGSSDSTDTQYF. The DNA of the CDR3 is TGTGCCAGCAGCGTAGGATCTAGCGATAGCACAGATACGCAGTATTTT.

This clone was counted only a few times. The chain uses TRBV29-1 and TRBJ1-5, with no clear D. Germline V gene sequence: CDR1 SQVTM, CDR2 ANQGSEA. The V end lost 3 bases, the J end lost 5 bases, and 8 bases lay between the germline ends. The CDR3 totals 12 residues. DNA for the CDR3: TGCAGCGTTGAGGGCGTCGATCAGCCCCAGCATTTT. Protein: CSVEGVDQPQHF.

The J gene is TRBJ1-1, the V gene TRBV18; TRBD1 is a possible D gene (5 bases). CDR3 length: 13 amino acids. With 6 bases removed from V and 1 base from J, the gap between germline ends came to 9 bases. In germline, CDR1 is KGHSH, CDR2 LQKENI. This chain's CDR3 is CASSLDTNTEAFF. In DNA form, the CDR3 reads TGTGCCAGCTCCCTGGACACGAACACTGAAGCTTTCTTT.

As DNA, the CDR3 is TGTGCCATAGGACAGGGGCAAGAGACCCAGTACTTC. It translates to CAIGQGQETQYF. This chain joins TRBV10-3 and TRBJ2-5; 9 nucleotides agree with TRBD1. The CDR3 covers 12 residues. In germline, CDR1 is ENHRY, CDR2 SYGVKD. V lost 9 bases, J lost 2 bases, and 1 base stayed unmatched.

This clone appeared a few times. This chain links TRBV29-1 with TRBJ1-5, with 9 bases lining up with TRBD1. V shed 5 bases, J shed 4 bases, and the junction held 6 bases outside the gene matches. Germline V gene sequence: CDR1 SQVTM, CDR2 ANQGSEA. This CDR3 is built from 14 residues. The chain's CDR3 is CSVRETGGNQPQHF. The CDR3 DNA reads TGCAGCGTTAGGGAGACAGGGGGAAATCAGCCCCAGCATTTT.

This clone was seen a handful of times. The rearrangement links TRBV9 to TRBJ2-3; weak D call: TRBD1 (6 bases). This CDR3 has 13 amino acids. Trimming removed 0 bases at V and 4 bases at J, with 6 bases between. Looked up from germline, CDR1 is SGDLS and CDR2 is YYNGEE. CDR3 amino acids: CASSVEGADTQYF. The CDR3 DNA is TGTGCCAGCAGCGTAGAGGGGGCAGATACGCAGTATTTT.

The chain is built from TRBV7-3 and TRBJ2-7; 8 bases line up with TRBD1. This CDR3 is 14 amino acids long. J was trimmed by 5 bases and V by 3 bases; bases with no gene match: 6. CDR1 and CDR2 from the germline V gene are SGHTA and FQGTGA. In DNA, the CDR3 is TGTGCCAGCAGCTTCGCACCAGGGGGCAACGAGCAGTACTTC. It translates to CASSFAPGGNEQYF.

The chain has TRBV7-3 and TRBJ2-2; 11 nucleotides agree with TRBD1. The CDR3 length is 16 residues. In germline, CDR1 is SGHTA, CDR2 FQGTGA. V trimming: 5 bases; J trimming: 4 bases; junction bases outside the gene matches: 6. The CDR3 sequence: CASSPGTGGVTGELFF. In DNA form, the CDR3 reads TGTGCCAGCAGCCCCGGGACAGGGGGAGTCACCGGGGAGCTGTTTTTT.

This clone showed up just a few times. V is TRBV25-1 and J is TRBJ2-3; 8 nucleotides agree with TRBD2. CDR3 length equals 16 residues. Germline CDR1 and CDR2: MGHDK and SYGVNS. V dropped 1 base and J dropped 2; count of bases not matched to a gene: 5. CDR3 in DNA: TGTGCCAGCAGTGAATGGGCTAGCGGGTACACAGATACGCAGTATTTT. Encoded protein: CASSEWASGYTDTQYF.

The rearrangement uses TRBV29-1 and TRBJ2-7, with 7 bases that match TRBD1. Germline CDR1 SQVTM, CDR2 ANQGSEA. This CDR3 is 12 amino acids long. V shed 6 bases and J 2 bases; nucleotides not matched to a gene: 4. The CDR3 DNA reads TGCAGCGTCGGGACAGACCCCTACGAGCAGTACTTC. Residues: CSVGTDPYEQYF.

This clone was detected a few times. V and J are TRBV19 and TRBJ2-3; TRBD2 aligns across 8 bases. The germline V gene encodes CDR1 LNHDA and CDR2 SQIVND (reference sequence). V gave up 5 bases and J gave up 0 bases; unmatched junction bases: 1. This CDR3 has 14 residues. Here the CDR3 reads CASSSSGSTDTQYF. CDR3 DNA: TGTGCCAGTAGTTCTAGCGGGAGCACAGATACGCAGTATTTT.

In this sample, this clone turned up a few times. This chain joins TRBV13 and TRBJ2-7; 11 bases align to TRBD2. The CDR3 is made up of 15 amino acids. V gave up 5 bases and J gave up 4 bases; unmatched junction bases: 7. The germline V gene has CDR1 PRHDT and CDR2 FYEKMQ (reference sequence). The CDR3 DNA reads TGTGCCAGCAGCCCCCGACTAGCGGGATCTTACGAGCAGTACTTC. Translation gives CASSPRLAGSYEQYF.